This passage covers 14 T cell receptor beta chains from one sample sequenced in a study of OX40 agonist ivuxolimab in advanced cancers. The data were produced by immunoSEQ multiplex PCR, yet TCRdb's version contains in-frame clones alone and is incomplete. The sample contains roughly 67,000 clones, roughly four fifths of which appear only once. This sample comprised CD4+ or CD8+ T cells sorted from blood, obtained in a trial of the OX40 agonist ivuxolimab. These receptors were obtained from an adult with an advanced solid tumor such as melanoma, head and neck, liver or kidney cancer.

This rearrangement joins TRBV6-1 to TRBJ2-7, with D possibly being TRBD2 (6 bases). V lost 9 bases, J lost 6 bases, and 9 bases lay in between. The CDR3 has 10 amino acids. The germline V gene encodes CDR1 MNHNS and CDR2 SASEGT. CDR3 protein: CARGGCEQYV. The CDR3 DNA reads as TGTGCCAGAGGAGGGTGCGAGCAGTACGTC.

The chain links TRBV7-2 to TRBJ2-3, with 7 bases aligning to TRBD1. The V and J ends lost 6 bases and 3 bases, in that order; junction bases with no gene match: 9. This CDR3 comprises 15 residues. CDR1 and CDR2 (germline): SGHTA, FQGNSA. The CDR3 nucleotides are TGTGCCAGCAGTCCTGGGGGACAGAGGACAGATACGCAGTATTTT. Translated, it gives CASSPGGQRTDTQYF. Supplemented by reference TRBV7-2 and TRBJ2-3, the full variable domain reads GAGVSQSPSNKVTEKGKDVELRCDPISGHTALYWYRQSLGQGLEFLIYFQGNSAPDKSGLPSDRFSAERTGGSVSTLTIQRTQQEDSAVYLCASSPGGQRTDTQYFGPGTRLTVL.

This chain connects TRBV20-1 to TRBJ2-3, with D unclear. Between the trimmed V and J ends, which lost 6 bases and 6 bases, there was a span of 10 bases. Germline V gene sequence: CDR1 DFQATT, CDR2 SNEGSKA (reference sequence). The CDR3 runs 11 residues. The CDR3 loop reads CSATGADTQYF. The CDR3 DNA follows: TGCAGTGCAACCGGAGCGGATACGCAGTATTTT.

The chain joins TRBV11-2 to TRBJ1-1; D not resolved. With 3 bases removed from V and 11 bases from J, the gap between germline ends came to 10 bases. The CDR3 sequence is 11 residues long. CDR1 is SGHAT and CDR2 is FQNNGV in the germline V gene. In DNA form, the CDR3 reads TGTGCCAGCAGCTTCCAACTGGGGGCTTTCTTT. Protein sequence: CASSFQLGAFF. The entire variable domain, with the rest obtained from reference TRBV11-2 and TRBJ1-1, is as follows: EAGVAQSPRYKIIEKRQSVAFWCNPISGHATLYWYQQILGQGPKLLIQFQNNGVVDDSQLPKDRFSAERLKGVDSTLKIQPAKLEDSAVYLCASSFQLGAFFGQGTRLTVV.

This clone was detected only a few times. J is TRBJ1-2 and V is TRBV28; D gene ambiguous. Per germline, CDR1 MDHEN and CDR2 SYDVKM. V was clipped by 6 bases and J by 3 bases, with 11 bases between them. This CDR3 contains 13 residues. The CDR3, as DNA: TGTGCCAGCAGGGAAGGGTTCGACTATGGCTACACCTTC. Protein: CASREGFDYGYTF.

This sequence joins TRBV27 and TRBJ2-1; 14 bases are a match to TRBD2. The CDR3 length is 16 residues. V trimming: 8 bases; J trimming: 8 bases; junction bases outside the gene matches: 11. From germline, CDR1 is MNHEY and CDR2 SMNVEV (reference sequence). CDR3 loop: CASGIEGLAGVYEQFF. In nucleotides, the CDR3 is TGTGCCAGCGGAATCGAGGGACTAGCGGGAGTCTATGAGCAGTTCTTC.

The chain uses TRBV18 and TRBJ1-4; TRBD1 might be the D (5 bases). The V gene lost 3 bases and the J gene lost 7 bases, with 12 bases spanning the gap. CDR3 length: 14 amino acids. Germline CDR1 KGHSH, CDR2 LQKENI. CDR3 residues: CASSPFSGREKLFF. DNA for the CDR3: TGTGCCAGCTCACCGTTTTCGGGGCGTGAAAAACTGTTTTTT.

The genes are TRBV4-1 and TRBJ2-1, with D perhaps matching TRBD1 (6 bases). The CDR3 is made up of 17 amino acids. Trimming took 2 bases from V and 7 from J, leaving 21 bases between them. Germline lookup yields CDR1 MGHRA and CDR2 YSYEKL. The CDR3 DNA follows: TGCGCCAGCAGCCAACCGAGGGGGAGTAGCGCGTTAAATGAGCAGTTCTTC. Translated, it gives CASSQPRGSSALNEQFF.

The chain couples TRBV6-5 to TRBJ1-6, with a tentative D call TRBD1 (5 bases). The V gene's germline CDR1 is MNHEY and CDR2 SVGAGI. This CDR3 has 15 amino acids. Deletions cut 2 bases from V and 10 bases from J, with 15 bases between. The CDR3 nucleotides read TGTGCCAGCAGTTACGGTGGGGTTCAGGGATCACCCCTCCACTTT. This translates into CASSYGGVQGSPLHF.

This clone appeared a few times. The genes are TRBV9 and TRBJ2-5; D may correspond to TRBD1 or TRBD2 (5 bases each). Trimming cost V 4 bases and J 0 bases, with 13 bases left between them. This CDR3 has 15 amino acids. The germline gives CDR1 SGDLS, CDR2 YYNGEE. This CDR3 reads CASSLFWGNQETQYF. CDR3 DNA: TGTGCCAGCAGCCTATTTTGGGGGAACCAAGAGACCCAGTACTTC.

This clone showed up just a few times. The chain joins TRBV7-2 to TRBJ1-2, with 7 nucleotides matching TRBD1. The CDR3 is 15 residues long. Germline CDR1 is SGHTA and CDR2 is FQGNSA. J gave up 1 base and V 1 base, and 3 bases lay outside the gene matches. The CDR3 region is CASSLGSGGNYGYTF. CDR3 nucleotide sequence: TGTGCCAGCAGCTTAGGTTCAGGGGGTAACTATGGCTACACCTTC.

This rearrangement joins TRBV10-3 to TRBJ2-5, with D unresolved. V lost 0 bases, J lost 0 bases, and 2 bases lay in between. The V gene's germline CDR1 is ENHRY and CDR2 SYGVKD. The CDR3 length is 13 residues. CDR3 DNA: TGTGCCATCAGTGAGTCCAACCAAGAGACCCAGTACTTC. Translation gives CAISESNQETQYF.

The chain employs TRBV2 and TRBJ1-5; TRBD1 agrees at 7 bases. The CDR3 runs 15 residues. Germline V gene data show CDR1 as SNHLY and CDR2 as FYNNEI. Trimming at V came to 9 bases and at J to 3 bases, leaving 11 bases not matched to a gene. The CDR3 DNA reads TGTGCCAGTTGGGAGGGGGCGGACCTCAATCAGCCCCAGCATTTT. As protein: CASWEGADLNQPQHF.

V is TRBV19 and J is TRBJ1-4; D gene unclear. Germline lookup yields CDR1 LNHDA and CDR2 SQIVND (reference sequence). Trimming removed 5 bases from V and 4 bases from J, with 17 bases in between. The CDR3 consists of 16 residues. The CDR3 loop reads CASSPMAASSNEKLFF. DNA for the CDR3: TGTGCCAGTAGTCCCATGGCAGCGAGCAGTAATGAAAAACTGTTTTTT.